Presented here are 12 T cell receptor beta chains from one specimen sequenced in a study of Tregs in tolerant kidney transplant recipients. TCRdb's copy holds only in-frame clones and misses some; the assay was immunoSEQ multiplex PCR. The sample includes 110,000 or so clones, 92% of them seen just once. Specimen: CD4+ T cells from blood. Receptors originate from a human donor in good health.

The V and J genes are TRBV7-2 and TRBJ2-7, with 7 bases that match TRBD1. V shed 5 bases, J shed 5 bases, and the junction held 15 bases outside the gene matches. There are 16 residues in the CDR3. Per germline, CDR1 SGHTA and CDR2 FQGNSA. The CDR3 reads CASSLRIGGHRDEQYF. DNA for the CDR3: TGTGCCAGCAGCCTAAGAATAGGGGGCCATCGGGACGAGCAGTACTTC.

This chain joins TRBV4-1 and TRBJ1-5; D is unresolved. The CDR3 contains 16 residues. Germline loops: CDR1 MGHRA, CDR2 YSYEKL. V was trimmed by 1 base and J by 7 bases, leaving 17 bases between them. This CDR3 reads CASSQGSTGFGQPQHF. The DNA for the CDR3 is TGCGCCAGCAGCCAAGGGTCTACGGGTTTTGGGCAGCCCCAGCATTTT.

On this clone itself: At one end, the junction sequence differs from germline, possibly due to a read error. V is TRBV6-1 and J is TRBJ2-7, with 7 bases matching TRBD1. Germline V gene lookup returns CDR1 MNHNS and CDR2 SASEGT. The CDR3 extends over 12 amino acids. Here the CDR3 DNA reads TGTGCCAGCAGTGACCCGGACAGGACTGAAGACTTC. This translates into CASSDPDRTEDF.

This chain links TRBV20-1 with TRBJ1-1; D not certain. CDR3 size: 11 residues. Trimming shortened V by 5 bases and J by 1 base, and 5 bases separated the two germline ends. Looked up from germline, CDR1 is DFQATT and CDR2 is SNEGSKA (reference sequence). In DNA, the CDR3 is TGCAGTGCTGCAGGGAACACTGAAGCTTTCTTT. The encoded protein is CSAAGNTEAFF.

For the CDR3, the DNA is TGTGCCAGCAGCCCAACCCGCGACAGGGGACTAGCGGGAGTGTCCTCCTACAATGAGCAGTTCTTC. Translating it yields CASSPTRDRGLAGVSSYNEQFF. This chain connects TRBV4-2 to TRBJ2-1, with 14 bases lining up with TRBD2. From germline, CDR1 is LGHNA and CDR2 YNFKEQ. The V and J ends lost 4 bases and 0 bases, in that order; junction bases with no gene match: 17. The CDR3 contains 22 residues.

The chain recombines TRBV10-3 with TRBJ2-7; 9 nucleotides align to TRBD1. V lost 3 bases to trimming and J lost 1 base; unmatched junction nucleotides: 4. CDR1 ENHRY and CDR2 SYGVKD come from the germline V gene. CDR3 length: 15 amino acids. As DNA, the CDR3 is TGTGCCATCAGTGATCGAGGGACAGGGTCCTACGAGCAGTACTTC. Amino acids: CAISDRGTGSYEQYF.

Here the CDR3 DNA reads TGTGCCAGCAGCCGCTGGGGGGCGGTCTACAATGAGCAGTTCTTC. It yields the protein CASSRWGAVYNEQFF. The chain links TRBV7-8 to TRBJ2-1; D could derive from TRBD1 or TRBD2 (6 bases each). Germline V gene sequence: CDR1 SGHVS, CDR2 FQNEAQ. The V end was cut by 5 bases, the J end by 3 bases, with 14 bases between. The CDR3 runs 15 residues.

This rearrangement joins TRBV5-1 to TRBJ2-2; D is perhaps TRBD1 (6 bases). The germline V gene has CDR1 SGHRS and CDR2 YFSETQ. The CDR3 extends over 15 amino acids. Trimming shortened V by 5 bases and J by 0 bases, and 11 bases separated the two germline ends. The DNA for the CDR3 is TGCGCCAGCAGTCCTGGGGACACGAACACCGGGGAGCTGTTTTTT. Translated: CASSPGDTNTGELFF. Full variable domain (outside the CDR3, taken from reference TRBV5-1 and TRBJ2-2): KAGVTQTPRYLIKTRGQQVTLSCSPISGHRSVSWYQQTPGQGLQFLFEYFSETQRNKGNFPGRFSGRQFSNSRSEMNVSTLELGDSALYLCASSPGDTNTGELFFGEGSRLTVL.

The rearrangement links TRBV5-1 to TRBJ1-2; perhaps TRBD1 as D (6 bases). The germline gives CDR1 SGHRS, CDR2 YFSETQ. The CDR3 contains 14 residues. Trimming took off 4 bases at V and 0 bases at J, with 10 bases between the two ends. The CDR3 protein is CASSPEGANYGYTF. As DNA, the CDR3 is TGCGCCAGCAGCCCCGAGGGGGCTAACTATGGCTACACCTTC. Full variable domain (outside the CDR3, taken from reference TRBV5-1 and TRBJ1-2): KAGVTQTPRYLIKTRGQQVTLSCSPISGHRSVSWYQQTPGQGLQFLFEYFSETQRNKGNFPGRFSGRQFSNSRSEMNVSTLELGDSALYLCASSPEGANYGYTFGSGTRLTVV.

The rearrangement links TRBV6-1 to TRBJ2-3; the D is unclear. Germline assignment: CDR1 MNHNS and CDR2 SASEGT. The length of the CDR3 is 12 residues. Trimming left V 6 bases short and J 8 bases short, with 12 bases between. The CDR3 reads CASRLPPGTQYF. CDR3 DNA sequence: TGTGCCAGCAGGTTACCTCCTGGTACGCAGTATTTT.

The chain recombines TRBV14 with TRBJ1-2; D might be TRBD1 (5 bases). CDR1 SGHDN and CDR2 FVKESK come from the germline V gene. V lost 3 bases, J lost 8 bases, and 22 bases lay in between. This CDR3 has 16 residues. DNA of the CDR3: TGTGCCAGCAGCCAGGGATCCGACGCGAACCGACAGGGCTACACCTTC. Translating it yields CASSQGSDANRQGYTF.

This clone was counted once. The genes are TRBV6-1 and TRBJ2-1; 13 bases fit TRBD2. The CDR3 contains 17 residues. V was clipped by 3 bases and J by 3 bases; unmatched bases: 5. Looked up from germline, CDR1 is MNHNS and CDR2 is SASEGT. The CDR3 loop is CASSDRLAGGLYNEQFF. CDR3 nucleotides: TGTGCCAGCAGTGACAGACTAGCGGGGGGTCTCTACAATGAGCAGTTCTTC.